The 5 T cell receptor beta chains reported below all come from one sample, sequenced in a study of shared clonotypes between healthy human individuals. CD45RO-negative CD8 cells positively selected for CCR7 made up the naive population, which excluded terminally differentiated effector memory CD45RA+ cells. Sequencing was performed with immunoSEQ multiplex PCR; in TCRdb, only in-frame clones are kept and a portion is missing. This table has about 2 million clones, approximately 95% appearing once. Sequenced sample: naive CD8+ T cells sorted from blood. These receptor sequences come from a man between 18 and 35 years old in good health.

V and J are TRBV27 and TRBJ1-4; maybe TRBD1 (5 bases). The germline V gene encodes CDR1 MNHEY and CDR2 SMNVEV (reference sequence). V was shortened by 3 bases and J by 10 bases, with 18 bases between the two germline ends. The CDR3 has 15 amino acids. The CDR3: CASSFSDRAGGKLFF. The CDR3 DNA reads TGTGCCAGCAGTTTTTCTGACCGAGCCGGGGGAAAACTGTTTTTT.

The rearrangement uses TRBV6-6 and TRBJ2-1, with TRBD1 as a possible D gene (5 bases). CDR3 length: 14 amino acids. Germline V gene data show CDR1 as MNHNY and CDR2 as SVGAGI (reference sequence). V gave up 8 bases and J gave up 5 bases, with 16 bases separating them. The CDR3 DNA follows: TGTGCCAGCTATAAGGCCGACAGTCACAATGAGCAGTTCTTC. Translated, it gives CASYKADSHNEQFF.

The chain joins TRBV6-1 to TRBJ1-1; D is undetermined. Deletions cut 9 bases from V and 6 bases from J, with 11 bases between. This CDR3 spans 11 amino acids. CDR1 is MNHNS, CDR2 SASEGT, per germline. As DNA, the CDR3 is TGTGCCAGTGTGGCTTCTCCTGAAGCTTTCTTT. Its protein is CASVASPEAFF.

DNA of the CDR3: TGTGCCAGCAGCTTAGGGACGGTCGGCTCCACTGAAGCTTTCTTT. Its translation: CASSLGTVGSTEAFF. J is TRBJ1-1 and V is TRBV5-4, with a possible D match to TRBD1 (5 bases). Germline values: CDR1 SGHNT, CDR2 YYREEE (reference sequence). Trimming took 2 bases from V and 4 from J, leaving 15 bases between them. The CDR3 runs to 15 residues. The full variable domain, completed using reference TRBV5-4 and TRBJ1-1, is ETGVTQSPTHLIKTRGQQVTLRCSSQSGHNTVSWYQQALGQGPQFIFQYYREEENGRGNFPPRFSGLQFPNYSSELNVNALELDDSALYLCASSLGTVGSTEAFFGQGTRLTVV.

V usage is TRBV4-3 and J usage is TRBJ2-1; 8 bases line up with TRBD2. This CDR3 has 16 amino acids. V lost 5 bases to trimming and J lost 1 base; unmatched junction nucleotides: 7. Germline CDR1 reads LGHNA; CDR2 reads YSLEER. CDR3 loop: CASSDSGRASYNEQFF. In DNA, the CDR3 is TGCGCCAGCAGCGACAGCGGGAGAGCATCCTACAATGAGCAGTTCTTC.